This TCR beta chain was documented in a study of T cell repertoires in cytomegalovirus infection. Study-level background: In the study, CMV epitopes included recently identified HLA-C-restricted and well-studied HLA-B-restricted ones.

Broader study findings: CMV-specific TCR beta clonotypes restricted by HLA-C dominated the ex vivo response.

Worth noting for this clonotype: Its antigen is as yet unknown.

TCRdb redid the calling of the reads with MiXCR, one entry per CDR3 protein. The sample includes about 890,000 distinct CDR3 sequences, around 31% of them seen just once. Trimming took off 6 bases at V and 5 bases at J, with 16 bases between the two ends. The germline V gene encodes CDR1 LNHDA and CDR2 SQIVND (reference sequence). CDR3 length: 14 amino acids. Here the sequenced sample was cultured CD8+ T cells from PBMCs, taken from culture after CMV antigen stimulation. This chain links TRBV19 with TRBJ2-5, with D possibly matching TRBD2 (6 bases). This sequence originates from a human donor in good health (CMV status not recorded). Some clones in this sample may be carry-over from other donors' samples. This chain's CDR3 is CASSLNREVETQYF. The CDR3 DNA sequence: TGTGCCAGTAGCCTAAATAGGGAGGTCGAGACCCAGTACTTC.